Each of the 28 T cell receptor beta chains below was sequenced from the same sample in a study of cytomegalovirus exposure and HLA in healthy donors (dated by TCRdb to 2016 to 2017). Receptor amplification or capture employed the immunoSEQ multiplex PCR assay. The multiplex PCR relied on a mix of 60 forward primers for TCR Vbeta segments and 13 reverse primers for TCR Jbeta segments. TCRdb took this table from immuneACCESS and kept in-frame rearrangements with V and J called. Such tables lack part of the clones; where checked against another copy, unresolved V genes explain under half of the gap, and the rest is unexplained. The sample table shows almost 95,000 clones, and nearly 70% are seen once. Roughly 2.8% of the sample is held by the ten biggest clonotypes. The sample was PBMCs. The origin of the receptors is a man in his forties or fifties in good health and CMV-seronegative.

Here the CDR3 reads CASSLARGYEQYV. The CDR3 bases are TGCGCCAGCAGCTTGGCAAGGGGCTACGAGCAGTACGTC. V gene TRBV5-1 combines with J gene TRBJ2-7, with a weak D call TRBD1 (5 bases). V was pared by 0 bases and J by 3 bases, with 7 bases between. The CDR3 is made up of 13 amino acids. Germline V gene sequence: CDR1 SGHRS, CDR2 YFSETQ.

J is TRBJ2-1 and V is TRBV4-3; D may be TRBD2 (5 bases). Germline lookup yields CDR1 LGHNA and CDR2 YSLEER. Trimming cost V 0 bases and J 6 bases, with 15 bases left between them. This CDR3 contains 16 residues. CDR3 loop: CASSQDRASRGNEQFF. The CDR3 nucleotides are TGCGCCAGCAGCCAAGATAGGGCTAGCCGGGGCAATGAGCAGTTCTTC.

The J gene is TRBJ1-1, the V gene TRBV6-5, with D perhaps TRBD1 (5 bases). The CDR3 loop spans 12 amino acids. V shed 10 bases and J shed 7 bases, with 16 bases lying between them. CDR1 is MNHEY and CDR2 is SVGAGI in the germline V gene. The CDR3 reads CATGRVSGEAFF. The CDR3 bases are TGTGCCACAGGCAGGGTTTCGGGTGAAGCTTTCTTT.

This rearrangement joins TRBV7-8 to TRBJ2-7; tentative D call: TRBD2 (5 bases). The CDR3 extends over 15 amino acids. Germline V gives CDR1 SGHVS, CDR2 FQNEAQ. Between the trimmed V and J ends, which lost 2 bases and 1 base, there was a span of 12 bases. The CDR3 sequence: CASSLPAPGSYEQYV. The CDR3 DNA sequence: TGTGCCAGCAGCTTACCTGCCCCGGGGTCCTACGAGCAGTACGTC.

The chain has TRBV30 and TRBJ1-4, with D maybe TRBD1 (5 bases). The CDR3 is 14 residues long. The V gene lost 3 bases and the J gene lost 2 bases, with 10 bases spanning the gap. Germline lookup yields CDR1 GTSNPN and CDR2 SVGIG (reference sequence). CDR3 in DNA: TGTGCCTGGAGAAAGACAGAGACTAATGAAAAACTGTTTTTT. Protein sequence: CAWRKTETNEKLFF.

The CDR3 bases are TGTGCCTGGAGTGTAGGGACTAGCGCAGCCCGCGTC. Residues: CAWSVGTSAARV. This chain connects TRBV30 to TRBJ2-7, with 10 bases matching TRBD2. CDR3 length equals 12 residues. Germline loops: CDR1 GTSNPN, CDR2 SVGIG (reference sequence).

The genes are TRBV29-1 and TRBJ2-1; D may be TRBD1 (6 bases). The CDR3 runs 14 residues. The ends were cut back, 3 bases at V and 3 bases at J, with 12 bases in the middle. The germline V gene has CDR1 SQVTM and CDR2 ANQGSEA. The CDR3 sequence is CSVDYRVVYNEQFF. In nucleotides, the CDR3 is TGCAGCGTTGATTACAGGGTGGTCTACAATGAGCAGTTCTTC.

This clone has ten or more counts. The chain has TRBV5-6 and TRBJ2-7; D is possibly TRBD1 (6 bases). There are 13 residues in the CDR3. The V end was cut by 1 base, the J end by 3 bases, with 8 bases between. The V gene's germline CDR1 is SGHDT and CDR2 YYEEEE. The CDR3 DNA reads as TGTGCCAGCAGCTTGCCGGACAGCTACGAGCAGTACTTC. Translation: CASSLPDSYEQYF.

The chain carries TRBV6-5 and TRBJ2-3, with a possible D match to TRBD2 (5 bases). The V and J ends lost 3 bases and 1 base respectively, with 11 bases between them. CDR1 and CDR2 (germline): MNHEY, SVGAGI. The CDR3 is made up of 15 amino acids. The CDR3, as DNA: TGTGCCAGCAGTTATCGGGCAGCGGGCACAGATACGCAGTATTTT. It yields the protein CASSYRAAGTDTQYF.

The V and J genes are TRBV9 and TRBJ2-7; 8 bases are a match to TRBD1. Germline-derived CDR1 and CDR2 are SGDLS and YYNGEE. The CDR3 length is 13 residues. Trimming removed 6 bases from V and 4 bases from J; junction bases left unmatched: 6. As DNA, the CDR3 is TGTGCCAGCAACCGGGACAGGCTTTACGAGCAGTACTTC. Amino acid sequence: CASNRDRLYEQYF. The complete variable domain, with remaining parts taken from reference TRBV9 and TRBJ2-7, reads DSGVTQTPKHLITATGQRVTLRCSPRSGDLSVYWYQQSLDQGLQFLIQYYNGEERAKGNILERFSAQQFPDLHSELNLSSLELGDSALYFCASNRDRLYEQYFGPGTRLTVT.

This chain uses TRBV4-1 with TRBJ1-1; D is uncertain. Deletions cut 1 base from V and 6 bases from J, with 12 bases between. Per germline, CDR1 MGHRA and CDR2 YSYEKL. The CDR3 is 14 residues long. CDR3 sequence (DNA): TGCGCCAGCAGCCAAGGCCCTGTGGCCCCTGAAGCTTTCTTT. Translating gives CASSQGPVAPEAFF.

The chain recombines TRBV18 with TRBJ2-7, with a weak D call TRBD2 (5 bases). CDR3 length: 15 residues. Germline CDR1 reads KGHSH; CDR2 reads LQKENI. V was pared by 2 bases and J by 3 bases, with 14 bases between. The CDR3 DNA is TGTGCCAGCTCACCAGGGAGCCCCCTGAACTACGAGCAGTACGTC. Its protein product is CASSPGSPLNYEQYV.

J is TRBJ2-1 and V is TRBV7-8; the match to TRBD1 covers 9 bases. Germline loops: CDR1 SGHVS, CDR2 FQNEAQ. The CDR3 loop spans 14 amino acids. V gave up 5 bases and J gave up 7 bases; unmatched junction bases: 6. CDR3 bases: TGTGCCAGCAGCCTCCGGGACAGGGTAAATGAGCAGTTCTTC. Protein product: CASSLRDRVNEQFF.

The chain couples TRBV7-8 to TRBJ2-7; D is perhaps TRBD2 (7 bases). V gave up 5 bases and J gave up 6 bases, with 14 bases separating them. This CDR3 region has 13 residues. Germline lookup yields CDR1 SGHVS and CDR2 FQNEAQ. The CDR3 region has the DNA TGTGCCAGCAGCCTACCGGGGGGCTTCGAGCAGTACTTC. Translated, it gives CASSLPGGFEQYF.

By sample share, this clone is medium-sized. This sequence joins TRBV7-2 and TRBJ2-2; 8 nucleotides align to TRBD2. Trimming cost V 3 bases and J 4 bases; bases outside gene matches: 4. Germline V gene sequence: CDR1 SGHTA, CDR2 FQGNSA. CDR3 size: 15 residues. The CDR3 loop reads CASSFSGRGTGELFF. DNA for the CDR3: TGTGCCAGCAGCTTCAGCGGGAGAGGCACCGGGGAGCTGTTTTTT. Looking up the rest from reference TRBV7-2 and TRBJ2-2 gives the full variable domain: GAGVSQSPSNKVTEKGKDVELRCDPISGHTALYWYRQSLGQGLEFLIYFQGNSAPDKSGLPSDRFSAERTGGSVSTLTIQRTQQEDSAVYLCASSFSGRGTGELFFGEGSRLTVL.

V and J are TRBV5-1 and TRBJ1-1, with D perhaps matching TRBD1 (6 bases). V gave up 3 bases and J gave up 3 bases, with 9 bases separating them. CDR3 length equals 13 residues. The V gene's germline CDR1 is SGHRS and CDR2 YFSETQ. The CDR3 loop reads CASSWGHDTEAFF. Here the CDR3 DNA reads TGCGCCAGCAGCTGGGGACACGACACTGAAGCTTTCTTT. Full variable domain (missing parts from reference TRBV5-1 and TRBJ1-1): KAGVTQTPRYLIKTRGQQVTLSCSPISGHRSVSWYQQTPGQGLQFLFEYFSETQRNKGNFPGRFSGRQFSNSRSEMNVSTLELGDSALYLCASSWGHDTEAFFGQGTRLTVV.

The chain couples TRBV29-1 to TRBJ2-1; D is perhaps TRBD2 (7 bases). CDR1 and CDR2 from the germline V gene are SQVTM and ANQGSEA. The V and J ends lost 3 bases and 3 bases respectively, with 12 bases between them. The length of the CDR3 is 14 residues. CDR3 loop: CSVDQRGGYNEQFF. The CDR3 bases are TGCAGCGTTGATCAGAGGGGGGGCTACAATGAGCAGTTCTTC.

The chain has TRBV11-2 and TRBJ1-2, with D unclear. The CDR3 runs 14 residues. V was trimmed by 5 bases and J by 5 bases, leaving 15 bases between them. Germline CDR1 and CDR2: SGHAT and FQNNGV. The CDR3 sequence is CASSTHSSPYGYTF. The DNA for the CDR3 is TGTGCCAGCAGCACTCACTCGTCGCCGTATGGCTACACCTTC.

This clone has only a few counts. The V and J genes are TRBV4-3 and TRBJ1-3; D remains unclear. CDR3 length: 17 residues. V dropped 0 bases and J dropped 1 base, with 13 bases sitting between them. Per the germline V gene, CDR1 is LGHNA and CDR2 is YSLEER. CDR3 bases: TGCGCCAGCAGCCAAGATGTTTACGCGGGATCTGGAAACACCATATATTTT. Translated, it gives CASSQDVYAGSGNTIYF.

V and J are TRBV15 and TRBJ2-1, with D hard to call. This CDR3 spans 14 amino acids. Per germline, CDR1 LNHNV and CDR2 YYDKDF (reference sequence). Trimming left V 0 bases short and J 6 bases short, with 9 bases between. The CDR3 loop is CATSRDLQLNEQFF. The CDR3 DNA is TGTGCCACCAGCAGAGATCTACAGCTCAATGAGCAGTTCTTC.

V is TRBV10-3 and J is TRBJ1-4, with a weak D call TRBD1 (5 bases). The CDR3 spans 18 residues. Germline V gene lookup returns CDR1 ENHRY and CDR2 SYGVKD. The V and J ends lost 2 bases and 0 bases respectively, with 16 bases between them. The CDR3 region is CAISEGFGGTSTNEKLFF. The CDR3 nucleotides are TGTGCCATCAGTGAGGGGTTCGGAGGGACCTCAACTAATGAAAAACTGTTTTTT.

The V gene is TRBV7-2, the J gene TRBJ2-3; 16 bases fit TRBD2. CDR1 SGHTA and CDR2 FQGNSA come from the germline V gene. The CDR3 is 16 residues long. The J segment lost 5 bases and the V segment lost 4 bases, leaving 3 bases of the junction unmatched. The CDR3: CASSSGLAGGQDTQYF. CDR3 bases: TGTGCCAGCAGCTCGGGACTAGCGGGGGGGCAAGATACGCAGTATTTT.

CDR3 DNA: TGTGCCAGCAGCCAAGGAAAACTAGCGGGACGAGAGACCCAGTACTTC. Translated, it gives CASSQGKLAGRETQYF. This rearrangement joins TRBV4-2 to TRBJ2-5; TRBD2 matches 10 bases. CDR3 length equals 16 residues. V shed 1 base and J 4 bases; nucleotides not matched to a gene: 6. The germline CDR1 and CDR2 sequences are LGHNA and YNFKEQ.

V usage is TRBV11-2 and J usage is TRBJ2-7; the D gene is possibly TRBD2 (5 bases). CDR3 length equals 13 residues. CDR1 SGHAT and CDR2 FQNNGV come from the germline V gene. The V gene lost 1 base and the J gene lost 7 bases, with 11 bases spanning the gap. Written as DNA, the CDR3 is TGTGCCAGCAGCTTAGCCTCCGGGGTTGAGCAGTACTTC. Its translation is CASSLASGVEQYF.

A remark on this clone: This sample includes further DNA sequences coding for the same CDR3. The chain joins TRBV10-3 to TRBJ1-2; 11 bases align to TRBD1. Trimming at V came to 6 bases and at J to 4 bases, leaving 4 bases not matched to a gene. CDR3 length: 14 residues. Looked up from germline, CDR1 is ENHRY and CDR2 is SYGVKD. The DNA for the CDR3 is TGTGCCATCAGGGGGACAGGGGGTGGCTATGGCTACACCTTC. It translates to CAIRGTGGGYGYTF.

This chain links TRBV5-4 with TRBJ1-1, with a tentative D call TRBD1 (6 bases). The CDR3 contains 14 residues. Germline assignment: CDR1 SGHNT and CDR2 YYREEE (reference sequence). Trimming cost V 4 bases and J 8 bases, with 18 bases left between them. The CDR3: CASSDQNRVGEAFF. The CDR3 nucleotides are TGTGCCAGCAGCGACCAAAACAGGGTTGGGGAAGCTTTCTTT.

The chain recombines TRBV4-2 with TRBJ2-1; tentatively, D is TRBD2 (6 bases). V dropped 4 bases and J dropped 1 base, with 14 bases sitting between them. Germline V lookup: CDR1 LGHNA, CDR2 YNFKEQ. The CDR3 runs 16 residues. CDR3 sequence: CASSRRLVASYNEQFF. The CDR3 nucleotides are TGTGCCAGCAGCCGGCGACTAGTTGCGTCCTACAATGAGCAGTTCTTC.

The sample holds a few counts of this clone. V usage is TRBV19 and J usage is TRBJ1-1; 9 nucleotides agree with TRBD1. This CDR3 comprises 14 residues. Germline-derived CDR1 and CDR2 are LNHDA and SQIVND (reference sequence). J lost 3 bases, V lost 9 bases, and 8 bases had no gene match. CDR3 sequence: CASLTGGLDTEAFF. The CDR3 coding sequence is TGTGCCAGCCTTACAGGGGGCTTGGACACTGAAGCTTTCTTT.